Each of the 22 T cell receptor beta chains below was sequenced from the same sample in a study of blood T cell repertoires in COVID-19. Clones were read by immunoSEQ multiplex PCR, and TCRdb kept only the in-frame ones, dropping some. Here the sample spans under 300,000 clones, roughly 85% being singletons. The sample comprised peripheral blood. The receptors stem from a woman aged 45-60 years who had recovered from COVID-19.

The chain joins TRBV24-1 to TRBJ2-5; TRBD2 might be the D (5 bases). Trimming removed 5 bases from V and 4 bases from J, with 10 bases in between. The CDR3 runs to 13 residues. Germline V gives CDR1 KGHDR, CDR2 SFDVKD. CDR3 protein: CATSVEGPETQYF. CDR3 DNA sequence: TGTGCCACCAGTGTAGAGGGCCCAGAGACCCAGTACTTC.

V is TRBV7-9 and J is TRBJ2-7; 9 nucleotides line up with TRBD1. The CDR3 extends over 16 amino acids. Germline V CDR1 and CDR2: SEHNR, FQNEAQ (reference sequence). V shed 5 bases and J 2 bases; nucleotides not matched to a gene: 10. CDR3 nucleotides: TGTGCCAGCAGCCTCAGTACAGGGGGCGCAGCCTACGAGCAGTACTTC. Amino acid sequence: CASSLSTGGAAYEQYF.

J is TRBJ1-2 and V is TRBV3-1 (or the pseudogene TRBV3-2); no firm D call. The CDR3 runs 15 residues. V was pared by 3 bases and J by 4 bases, with 15 bases between. Germline loops: CDR1 LGHDT, CDR2 YNNKEL (reference sequence). The CDR3 coding sequence is TGTGCCAGCAGCCAGGTTCCAGTCGCCAGCTATGGCTACACCTTC. It yields the protein CASSQVPVASYGYTF.

The V gene is TRBV4-2, the J gene TRBJ1-1, with 7 nucleotides matching TRBD1. Germline CDR1 LGHNA, CDR2 YNFKEQ. This CDR3 contains 13 residues. The trim removed 2 bases at V and 6 bases at J, leaving 3 bases unmatched. The CDR3 loop reads CASSQTTGAEAFF. CDR3 nucleotides: TGTGCCAGCAGCCAAACCACAGGGGCTGAAGCTTTCTTT.

V is TRBV4-3 and J is TRBJ1-5, with 7 bases identical to TRBD1. With V trimmed by 3 bases and J by 6 bases, 2 bases remained unmatched. The CDR3 consists of 13 residues. Germline V gene sequence: CDR1 LGHNA, CDR2 YSLEER. The CDR3 spells CASSQHRGQPQHF. The CDR3 nucleotides are TGCGCCAGCAGCCAGCACAGGGGTCAGCCCCAGCATTTT.

The CDR3 loop reads CASRGVGWFGSPLHF. The CDR3 DNA is TGTGCCAGCAGAGGGGTGGGATGGTTTGGTTCACCCCTCCACTTT. This sequence joins TRBV6-5 and TRBJ1-6; possible D gene TRBD1, 5 bases. Trimming removed 6 bases at V and 9 bases at J, with 18 bases between. The CDR3 is 15 residues long. Germline-derived CDR1 and CDR2 are MNHEY and SVGAGI.

The chain is built from TRBV15 and TRBJ2-5, with 11 bases identical to TRBD2. The V gene end was trimmed by 5 bases and the J gene end by 7 bases; junction bases not matched to a gene: 6. This CDR3 has 14 residues. In germline, CDR1 is LNHNV, CDR2 YYDKDF (reference sequence). The CDR3 loop reads CATSLAGGSGTQYF. For the CDR3, the DNA is TGTGCCACCAGCCTAGCGGGAGGTTCTGGGACCCAGTACTTC.

The chain employs TRBV30 and TRBJ1-4; no reliable D call. V was pared by 0 bases and J by 7 bases, with 12 bases between. This CDR3 comprises 14 residues. Per the germline V gene, CDR1 is GTSNPN and CDR2 is SVGIG (reference sequence). The CDR3 loop reads CAWSVRGYGEKLFF. The CDR3 nucleotides read TGTGCCTGGAGTGTACGGGGTTATGGTGAAAAACTGTTTTTT.

The V and J genes are TRBV5-1 and TRBJ2-7, with 8 bases matching TRBD2. The J segment lost 6 bases and the V segment lost 0 bases, leaving 5 bases of the junction unmatched. Germline V lookup: CDR1 SGHRS, CDR2 YFSETQ. The CDR3 loop spans 14 amino acids. This chain's CDR3 is CASSLEVSGAEQYF. DNA for the CDR3: TGCGCCAGCAGCTTGGAGGTTAGCGGGGCCGAGCAGTACTTC.

The chain combines TRBV15 with TRBJ2-7, with 8 bases lining up with TRBD2. Germline V gene lookup returns CDR1 LNHNV and CDR2 YYDKDF (reference sequence). The CDR3 is 15 residues long. The V and J ends lost 0 bases and 0 bases, in that order; junction bases with no gene match: 1. The CDR3 loop is CATSRDSGSSYEQYF. CDR3 sequence (DNA): TGTGCCACCAGCAGAGACAGCGGGAGCTCCTACGAGCAGTACTTC.

CDR3 nucleotides: TGTGCCAGCAGTTTCGCGACAGGGTCCCAGTACTTC. Its protein product is CASSFATGSQYF. The chain links TRBV27 to TRBJ2-5; TRBD1 aligns across 7 bases. Germline trimming cut 3 bases from V and 9 bases from J; bases unmatched to any gene: 4. This CDR3 region has 12 residues. Germline loops: CDR1 MNHEY, CDR2 SMNVEV (reference sequence).

This clone has just a few counts. The chain uses TRBV18 and TRBJ2-7; a weak D match, TRBD1 (6 bases). This CDR3 is built from 16 residues. The V and J ends lost 0 bases and 6 bases respectively, with 18 bases between them. Per the germline V gene, CDR1 is KGHSH and CDR2 is LQKENI. In DNA, the CDR3 is TGTGCCAGCTCACCACCGTCAGGGGTCCTCAAGGGCGAGCAGTACTTC. Its translation: CASSPPSGVLKGEQYF.

This sequence joins TRBV12-5 and TRBJ2-5, with unresolved D. The CDR3 extends over 13 amino acids. CDR1 LGHNT and CDR2 FRNRAP come from the germline V gene. Trimming shortened V by 1 base and J by 1 base, and 4 bases separated the two germline ends. The CDR3 bases are TGTGCTAGTGGTTTGGCCCTCCAAGAGACCCAGTACTTC. This codes for CASGLALQETQYF.

Of note for this clone: Because the CDR3's place on the DNA is in doubt, the DNA is left out and the CDR3 is given as listed by TCRdb. The chain has TRBV30 and TRBJ2-7; the tabulated D call, TRBD2, remains unverified against the DNA. The germline CDR1 and CDR2 sequences are GTSNPN and SVGIG (reference sequence). The CDR3 contains 13 residues when both ends are counted. The CDR3 reads CAWGTGSGGIKYF.

CDR3 protein: CASSQGTAPQETQYF. The CDR3 DNA is TGTGCCAGCAGCCAGGGGACAGCTCCCCAAGAGACCCAGTACTTC. This chain links TRBV11-2 with TRBJ2-5; 7 nucleotides agree with TRBD1. V was clipped by 5 bases and J by 1 base; unmatched bases: 7. This CDR3 has 15 amino acids. The germline CDR1 and CDR2 sequences are SGHAT and FQNNGV.

V is TRBV28 and J is TRBJ1-1; D ambiguous. CDR1 MDHEN and CDR2 SYDVKM come from the germline V gene. With 6 bases removed from V and 5 bases from J, the gap between germline ends came to 10 bases. The CDR3 sequence is 12 residues long. The CDR3 spells CASSLARTEAFF. CDR3 nucleotides: TGTGCCAGCAGCCTGGCGCGGACTGAAGCTTTCTTT.

This clone was counted only a few times. The same CDR3 is also encoded by other DNA sequences in this sample. The rearrangement links TRBV27 to TRBJ1-5, with 8 bases aligning to TRBD1. V lost 3 bases and J lost 2; bases outside the gene matches: 0. Per germline, CDR1 MNHEY and CDR2 SMNVEV (reference sequence). The CDR3 has 14 amino acids. DNA for the CDR3: TGTGCCAGCAGTTTGGGACAGGGCAATCAGCCCCAGCATTTT. This sequence encodes CASSLGQGNQPQHF.

This chain links TRBV4-1 with TRBJ1-3; D ambiguous. The CDR3 sequence is 15 residues long. Germline V gene data show CDR1 as MGHRA and CDR2 as YSYEKL. V was clipped by 4 bases and J by 2 bases, with 12 bases between them. CDR3 sequence: CASSPYYGAGNTIYF. The CDR3 nucleotides are TGCGCCAGCAGCCCGTACTACGGGGCTGGAAACACCATATATTTT.

The J gene is TRBJ1-2, the V gene TRBV6-5; TRBD1 matches at 7 bases. From germline, CDR1 is MNHEY and CDR2 SVGAGI. This CDR3 has 14 residues. V shed 4 bases and J 2 bases; nucleotides not matched to a gene: 4. CDR3: CASSFTTGNYGYTF. The DNA of the CDR3 is TGTGCCAGCAGTTTCACGACAGGGAACTATGGCTACACCTTC.

The sample holds a few counts of this clone. The chain has TRBV27 and TRBJ2-7, with D possibly matching TRBD2 (6 bases). Looked up from germline, CDR1 is MNHEY and CDR2 is SMNVEV (reference sequence). The CDR3 covers 15 residues. Trimming shortened V by 2 bases and J by 1 base, and 12 bases separated the two germline ends. CDR3 sequence (DNA): TGTGCCAGCAGTTTAGATGGGGGACTTTCCTACGAGCAGTACTTC. Translating gives CASSLDGGLSYEQYF.

The rearrangement links TRBV7-9 to TRBJ2-1; a possible D gene is TRBD2 (6 bases). Germline CDR1 reads SEHNR; CDR2 reads FQNEAQ (reference sequence). CDR3 length: 15 amino acids. Deletions cut 1 base from V and 7 bases from J, with 14 bases between. CDR3 loop: CASSLVRLAGNEQFF. CDR3 in DNA: TGTGCCAGCAGCTTAGTTAGGTTGGCGGGGAATGAGCAGTTCTTC.

CDR3 sequence: CAISGTSGKDTQYF. The CDR3 DNA follows: TGTGCCATCTCCGGGACTAGCGGGAAGGATACGCAGTATTTT. The V and J genes are TRBV10-3 and TRBJ2-3, with TRBD2 identical over 13 bases. The germline V gene has CDR1 ENHRY and CDR2 SYGVKD. CDR3 length equals 14 residues. The J segment lost 6 bases and the V segment lost 8 bases, leaving 5 bases of the junction unmatched.